This T cell receptor beta chain appears in the sequencing data of a study of PD-L1 blockade in urothelial cancer. Study-level information: Every 3 weeks, patients received intravenous atezolizumab 1,200 mg, beginning 2014.

The protocol was immunoSEQ multiplex PCR, while the TCRdb copy is restricted to in-frame clones and leaves out a portion. Here the sample spans roughly 24,000 clones, 86% being singletons. CDR3 size: 15 residues. The J segment lost 4 bases and the V segment lost 5 bases, leaving 5 bases of the junction unmatched. Per germline, CDR1 MNHNS and CDR2 SASEGT. Source: PBMCs, taken around atezolizumab (anti-PD-L1) treatment. The source of this sequence is a man aged 60-69 years with urothelial cancer. The chain combines TRBV6-1 with TRBJ2-1, with 10 bases that match TRBD2. The chain's CDR3 is CASSTLAGEYNEQFF. CDR3 nucleotides: TGTGCCAGCAGTACCCTAGCGGGGGAATACAATGAGCAGTTCTTC.